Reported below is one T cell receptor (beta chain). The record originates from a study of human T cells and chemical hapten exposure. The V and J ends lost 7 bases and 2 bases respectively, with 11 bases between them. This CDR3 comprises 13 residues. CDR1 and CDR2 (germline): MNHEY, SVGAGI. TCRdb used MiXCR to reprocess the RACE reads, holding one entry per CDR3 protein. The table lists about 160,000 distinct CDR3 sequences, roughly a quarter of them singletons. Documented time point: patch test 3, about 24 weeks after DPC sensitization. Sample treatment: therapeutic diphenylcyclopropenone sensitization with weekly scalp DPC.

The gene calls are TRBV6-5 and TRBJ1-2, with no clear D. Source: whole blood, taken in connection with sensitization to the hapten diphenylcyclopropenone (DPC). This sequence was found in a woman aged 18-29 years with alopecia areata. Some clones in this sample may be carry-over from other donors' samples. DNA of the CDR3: TGTGCCAGCAAAATGGACTCAAACTATGGCTACACCTTC. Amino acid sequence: CASKMDSNYGYTF.